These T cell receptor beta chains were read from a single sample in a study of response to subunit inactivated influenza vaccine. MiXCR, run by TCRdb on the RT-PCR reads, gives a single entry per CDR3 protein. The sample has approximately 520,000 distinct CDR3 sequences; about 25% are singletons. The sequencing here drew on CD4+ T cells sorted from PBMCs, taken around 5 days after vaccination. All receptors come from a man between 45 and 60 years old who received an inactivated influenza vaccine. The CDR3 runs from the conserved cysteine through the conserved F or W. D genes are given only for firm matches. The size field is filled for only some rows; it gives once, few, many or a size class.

CDR3 protein: CASSSVDNEQFF; CDR3 DNA: TGTGCCAGCAGTTCCGTTGACAATGAGCAGTTCTTC; V gene: TRBV7-2; J gene: TRBJ2-1; D gene: .; clone size: .
CDR3 protein: CSALTGTGGDEQFF; CDR3 DNA: TGCAGTGCTCTGACCGGGACTGGGGGGGATGAGCAGTTCTTC; V gene: TRBV20-1; J gene: TRBJ2-1; D gene: TRBD2; clone size: many
CDR3 protein: CSAAGGPRYGYTF; CDR3 DNA: TGCAGTGCTGCCGGGGGCCCCCGCTATGGCTACACCTTC; V gene: TRBV20-1; J gene: TRBJ1-2; D gene: .; clone size: .
CDR3 protein: CAISDGLAGPNTGELFF; CDR3 DNA: TGTGCCATCAGTGACGGGCTAGCGGGGCCGAACACCGGGGAGCTGTTTTTT; V gene: TRBV10-3; J gene: TRBJ2-2; D gene: TRBD2; clone size: .
CDR3 protein: CSAPTLEGSYNEQFF; CDR3 DNA: TGCAGTGCTCCGACCTTAGAAGGCTCCTACAATGAGCAGTTCTTC; V gene: TRBV20-1; J gene: TRBJ2-1; D gene: .; clone size: few
CDR3 protein: CASSYGTGWQNTEAFF; CDR3 DNA: TGTGCCAGCAGTTACGGGACAGGCTGGCAGAACACTGAAGCTTTCTTT; V gene: TRBV6-5; J gene: TRBJ1-1; D gene: TRBD1; clone size: .
CDR3 protein: CASSSGLSSGNTIYF; CDR3 DNA: TGTGCCAGCAGTTCCGGACTGAGCTCTGGAAACACCATATATTTT; V gene: TRBV12-3/TRBV12-4; J gene: TRBJ1-3; D gene: .; clone size: .
CDR3 protein: CASILTSGTSTDTQYF; CDR3 DNA: TGTGCCAGCATTCTTACAAGCGGGACTAGCACAGATACGCAGTATTTT; V gene: TRBV6-1; J gene: TRBJ2-3; D gene: TRBD2; clone size: few
CDR3 protein: CASSLNPGLRIEQFF; CDR3 DNA: TGTGCCAGCAGTTTGAACCCGGGGCTCAGGATTGAGCAGTTCTTC; V gene: TRBV12-3/TRBV12-4; J gene: TRBJ2-1; D gene: .; clone size: few
CDR3 protein: CASSINVNSPLHF; CDR3 DNA: TGTGCCAGCAGCATTAATGTGAATTCACCCCTCCACTTT; V gene: TRBV5-4; J gene: TRBJ1-6; D gene: .; clone size: .
CDR3 protein: CASSVEPGQGTYEQYF; CDR3 DNA: TGCGCCAGCAGCGTCGAACCGGGACAGGGGACCTACGAGCAGTACTTC; V gene: TRBV5-1; J gene: TRBJ2-7; D gene: TRBD1; clone size: .
CDR3 protein: CASSVRTGTGELFF; CDR3 DNA: TGCGCCAGCAGCGTACGGACCGGAACCGGGGAGCTGTTTTTT; V gene: TRBV5-1; J gene: TRBJ2-2; D gene: .; clone size: .
CDR3 protein: CAISGGSTGAGANVPTF; CDR3 DNA: TGTGCCATCAGTGGCGGATCCACAGGGGCTGGGGCCAACGTCCCGACTTTC; V gene: TRBV10-3; J gene: TRBJ2-6; D gene: TRBD1; clone size: once
CDR3 protein: CASSQFQTAHNEQFF; CDR3 DNA: TGCGCCAGCAGCCAATTTCAAACAGCACACAATGAGCAGTTCTTC; V gene: TRBV4-3; J gene: TRBJ2-1; D gene: .; clone size: .
CDR3 protein: CASSQQSEQYF; CDR3 DNA: TGTGCCAGCAGCCAGCAAAGCGAGCAGTACTTC; V gene: TRBV7-9; J gene: TRBJ2-7; D gene: .; clone size: few
CDR3 protein: CASSDRLAGGSGQYF; CDR3 DNA: TGTGCCAGCAGTGACCGACTAGCGGGAGGGTCTGGGCAGTACTTC; V gene: TRBV2; J gene: TRBJ2-7; D gene: TRBD2; clone size: .
CDR3 protein: CSAPGVRGYTF; CDR3 DNA: TGCAGTGCCCCAGGGGTGCGTGGCTACACCTTC; V gene: TRBV20-1; J gene: TRBJ1-2; D gene: .; clone size: .
CDR3 protein: CSARRDRELHF; CDR3 DNA: TGCAGTGCTAGACGCGACAGGGAGCTCCACTTT; V gene: TRBV20-1; J gene: TRBJ1-6; D gene: TRBD1; clone size: .
CDR3 protein: CASSLIFTGELFF; CDR3 DNA: TGTGCCAGCAGCTTAATCTTCACCGGGGAGCTGTTTTTT; V gene: TRBV11-2; J gene: TRBJ2-2; D gene: .; clone size: .
CDR3 protein: CASSQGSDSNEQFF; CDR3 DNA: TGTGCCAGCAGCCAGGGTTCGGACAGCAATGAGCAGTTCTTC; V gene: TRBV7-2; J gene: TRBJ2-1; D gene: .; clone size: few
CDR3 protein: CAITGQSSYNEQFF; CDR3 DNA: TGTGCCATCACCGGACAGAGCTCCTACAATGAGCAGTTCTTC; V gene: TRBV10-3; J gene: TRBJ2-1; D gene: .; clone size: few
CDR3 protein: CSASPFSGGAYNEQFF; CDR3 DNA: TGCAGTGCTTCCCCCTTTAGCGGGGGCGCCTACAATGAGCAGTTCTTC; V gene: TRBV20-1; J gene: TRBJ2-1; D gene: TRBD2; clone size: .
CDR3 protein: CASSWVNRDRGRLPTYEQYF; CDR3 DNA: TGCGCCAGCAGCTGGGTCAACCGGGACAGGGGGCGGCTACCTACCTACGAGCAGTACTTC; V gene: TRBV5-1; J gene: TRBJ2-7; D gene: TRBD1; clone size: .
CDR3 protein: CASSLGQSPPDTQYF; CDR3 DNA: TGTGCCAGCAGCTTAGGGCAATCGCCCCCAGATACGCAGTATTTT; V gene: TRBV7-9; J gene: TRBJ2-3; D gene: .; clone size: .
CDR3 protein: CASTYTASETQYF; CDR3 DNA: TGTGCCAGCACCTACACCGCGTCGGAGACCCAGTACTTC; V gene: TRBV5-6; J gene: TRBJ2-5; D gene: .; clone size: .
CDR3 protein: CASSLVFGPISYNEQFF; CDR3 DNA: TGTGCCAGCAGCTTAGTGTTCGGGCCCATCTCCTACAATGAGCAGTTCTTC; V gene: TRBV7-2; J gene: TRBJ2-1; D gene: .; clone size: few
CDR3 protein: CATKISQTYNSPLHF; CDR3 DNA: TGTGCCACCAAAATCAGTCAAACCTATAATTCACCCCTCCACTTT; V gene: TRBV6-1; J gene: TRBJ1-6; D gene: .; clone size: .
CDR3 protein: CASSLGLAGELGSKNIQYF; CDR3 DNA: TGTGCCAGCAGCTTAGGTCTAGCGGGGGAGCTTGGATCCAAAAACATTCAGTACTTC; V gene: TRBV11-2; J gene: TRBJ2-4; D gene: TRBD2; clone size: .